These 32 T cell receptor beta chains were sequenced from one sample in a study of T cells in Graves' hyperthyroidism and ophthalmopathy. RNA transcripts yielded amplified TCR beta CDR3 regions. The HTBI set primed first-round TCR CDR3 RT-PCR. TCRdb passed the multiplex PCR reads through MiXCR, listing each CDR3 protein once. In the table there are around 700,000 distinct CDR3 sequences, roughly a third of which are singletons. Sequences were obtained from blood. All receptors come from a middle-aged woman with Graves' hyperthyroidism.

The rearrangement joins TRBV24-1 to TRBJ2-7; TRBD1 matches at 11 bases. This CDR3 spans 14 amino acids. The germline V gene encodes CDR1 KGHDR and CDR2 SFDVKD. After removal of 9 bases from V and 7 bases from J, the junction contained 10 bases not matched to a gene. The CDR3 DNA sequence: TGTGCCACCTCTCGGGACAGGGGGACTTGGGAGCAGTACTTC. Its translation is CATSRDRGTWEQYF.

V is TRBV7-2 and J is TRBJ2-7; D gene uncertain. The closer fit of TRBJ2-1 to the DNA end suggests the J call may be wrong. The CDR3 sequence is 15 residues long. The germline CDR1 and CDR2 sequences are SGHTA and FQGNSA. Written as DNA, the CDR3 is TGTGCCAGCAGCTTTACCGACGGTCCCCACAATGAGCAGTTCTTC. The encoded protein is CASSFTDGPHNEQFF.

The chain couples TRBV6-5 to TRBJ1-4; possible D gene TRBD1, 6 bases. Germline V CDR1 and CDR2: MNHEY, SVGAGI. Trimming left V 7 bases short and J 13 bases short, with 13 bases between. The CDR3 runs to 11 residues. Written as DNA, the CDR3 is TGTGCCAGCACTAAGGGGGGACGACTGTTTTTT. It specifies CASTKGGRLFF.

The genes are TRBV2 and TRBJ1-5; maybe TRBD1 (6 bases). Deletions cut 8 bases from V and 0 bases from J, with 17 bases between. CDR3 length: 16 residues. Germline CDR1 is SNHLY and CDR2 is FYNNEI. The CDR3 region is CASSPPAGDSNQPQHF. As DNA, the CDR3 is TGTGCCAGCTCACCACCGGCAGGGGATAGCAATCAGCCCCAGCATTTT.

As concerns this clonotype: Since a much larger clone is just one base distant, this may be a read error. The rearrangement uses TRBV11-3 and TRBJ1-1, with D uncertain. The germline V gene encodes CDR1 SGHNT and CDR2 YENEEA. V was shortened by 5 bases and J by 6 bases, with 10 bases between the two germline ends. This CDR3 region has 12 residues. The CDR3 loop reads CASSPWVAEAFF. CDR3 bases: TGTGCCAGCAGCCCCTGGGTAGCTGAAGCTTTCTTT. Based on the CDR3 plus reference TRBV11-3 and TRBJ1-1, the full variable domain is EAGVVQSPRYKIIEKKQPVAFWCNPISGHNTLYWYLQNLGQGPELLIRYENEEAVDDSQLPKDRFSAERLKGVDSTLKIQPAELGDSAVYLCASSPWVAEAFFGQGTRLTVV.

V gene TRBV6-1 combines with J gene TRBJ2-7, with D perhaps given as TRBD1 or TRBD2 (5 bases each). V was trimmed by 6 bases and J by 1 base, leaving 13 bases between them. Looked up from germline, CDR1 is MNHNS and CDR2 is SASEGT. The CDR3 covers 14 residues. The CDR3 is CASRGTRSSYEQYF. In DNA, the CDR3 is TGTGCCAGCAGGGGGACGAGGAGTTCCTACGAGCAGTACTTC.

This clonotype was detected a few times. Sequence at one end of the junction differs from germline and may be a read error. The V gene is TRBV6-5, the J gene TRBJ2-6; 8 nucleotides agree with TRBD1. CDR3 size: 20 residues. Germline CDR1 MNHEY, CDR2 SVGAGI. The CDR3: CASSYSNGQGAYSGANVLTF. Here the CDR3 DNA reads TGTGCCAGCAGTTACTCGAACGGTCAGGGGGCTTACTCTGGGGCCAACGTTCTGACTTTC.

The gene calls are TRBV19 and TRBJ1-2; 9 nucleotides match TRBD1. After removal of 6 bases from V and 5 bases from J, the junction contained 10 bases not matched to a gene. Germline V gene lookup returns CDR1 LNHDA and CDR2 SQIVND (reference sequence). CDR3 length: 15 amino acids. The CDR3 loop is CASREQGAHRYGYTF. CDR3 sequence (DNA): TGTGCCAGTAGGGAACAGGGGGCGCACCGGTATGGCTACACCTTC.

This clonotype was seen ten or more times. This CDR3 reads CASSRQVPYEQYF. DNA of the CDR3: TGTGCCAGTAGCCGACAGGTTCCCTACGAGCAGTACTTC. This sequence joins TRBV19 and TRBJ2-7; tentatively, D is TRBD1 (6 bases). The CDR3 sequence is 13 residues long. In germline, CDR1 is LNHDA, CDR2 SQIVND (reference sequence). The V and J ends lost 6 bases and 2 bases respectively, with 11 bases between them.

This clonotype has just a few counts. CDR3 nucleotide sequence: TGTGCCAGCAGTTACTCCGGTTACTCCTATAATTCACCCCTCCACTTT. Its protein is CASSYSGYSYNSPLHF. V usage is TRBV6-5 and J usage is TRBJ1-6, with unresolved D. The CDR3 runs to 16 residues. Trimming shortened V by 0 bases and J by 0 bases, and 6 bases separated the two germline ends. Germline V gene data show CDR1 as MNHEY and CDR2 as SVGAGI.

The rearrangement links TRBV12-3 or TRBV12-4 to TRBJ2-7, with 11 nucleotides matching TRBD1. J lost 6 bases, V lost 6 bases, and 7 bases had no gene match. CDR3 length: 14 amino acids. Written as DNA, the CDR3 is TGTGCCAGCAGGCGAGGACAGGGGGCATTCGAGCAGTACTTC. It codes for CASRRGQGAFEQYF.

In its sample, this clonotype was seen a few times. One base away lies a much larger clone, so this may be a sequencing read error. This chain joins TRBV10-3 and TRBJ2-5; TRBD2 agrees at 9 bases. CDR1 and CDR2 (germline): ENHRY, SYGVKD. Losses at the gene ends were 5 bases for V and 4 bases for J; bases not matched to a gene: 11. There are 16 residues in the CDR3. The CDR3 nucleotides read TGTGCCATCAGTTTAGGGGGCGGGAGGGCATTAGAGACCCAGTACTTC. Its translation is CAISLGGGRALETQYF.

This clonotype occurred once. The chain uses TRBV12-3 or TRBV12-4 and TRBJ1-5; 8 nucleotides align to TRBD1. CDR3 length: 17 amino acids. Unmatched junction bases numbered 15, after V lost 6 bases and J lost 5 bases. This CDR3 is CASSQDPLQGGDQPQHF. The DNA for the CDR3 is TGTGCCAGCAGCCAAGATCCTTTACAGGGGGGGGATCAGCCCCAGCATTTT.

Only a few counts were recorded for this clonotype. The conserved closing phenylalanine or tryptophan is absent in this CDR3, likely reflecting a read error. This rearrangement joins TRBV7-2 to TRBJ1-1; 7 nucleotides match TRBD1. Germline CDR1 reads SGHTA; CDR2 reads FQGNSA. The CDR3 contains 15 residues. V lost 7 bases to trimming and J lost 4 bases; unmatched junction nucleotides: 12. The CDR3 region is CASTSRVTGSTEAFL. The CDR3 DNA reads as TGTGCCAGCACCTCCCGGGTGACAGGGAGCACTGAAGCTTTCCTT.

This clonotype has just a few counts. This rearrangement joins TRBV6-6 to TRBJ1-3; tentative D call: TRBD1 (6 bases). Germline V gene data show CDR1 as MNHNY and CDR2 as SVGAGI (reference sequence). The CDR3 has 15 residues. V lost 4 bases and J lost 0, with 10 bases in between. This CDR3 is CASSSPDSSGNTIYF. The DNA for the CDR3 is TGTGCCAGCAGTTCCCCGGACAGCTCTGGAAACACCATATATTTT.

As concerns this clonotype: A much larger clone lies one base from this, so it may be a read error. This chain uses TRBV9 with TRBJ1-1, with D unclear. Germline-derived CDR1 and CDR2 are SGDLS and YYNGEE. The CDR3 is 10 amino acids. V was pared by 10 bases and J by 5 bases, with 9 bases between. The CDR3 here is CAGGGTEAFF. CDR3 nucleotides: TGTGCCGGCGGAGGAACTGAAGCTTTCTTT.

The V and J genes are TRBV6-5 and TRBJ1-1, with D tentatively TRBD1 (5 bases). Germline lookup yields CDR1 MNHEY and CDR2 SVGAGI. V lost 6 bases, J lost 6 bases, and 14 bases lay in between. This CDR3 has 13 amino acids. The CDR3, as DNA: TGTGCCAGCAGCTTAGACCGGGACCCTGAAGCTTTCTTT. This translates into CASSLDRDPEAFF.

The chain combines TRBV12-3 or TRBV12-4 with TRBJ2-7, with D maybe TRBD1 (6 bases). This CDR3 is built from 15 residues. V was shortened by 7 bases and J by 5 bases, with 21 bases between the two germline ends. For the CDR3, the DNA is TGTGCCAGCATTGAATCGGGACATTGGAGCCACGAGCAGTACTTC. Protein sequence: CASIESGHWSHEQYF.

This sequence joins TRBV12-3 or TRBV12-4 and TRBJ1-1; 7 bases agree with TRBD1. This CDR3 has 15 residues. With V trimmed by 4 bases and J by 6 bases, 11 bases remained unmatched. The CDR3, as DNA: TGTGCCAGCAGTTATATAACAGGGGTAAGCGCTGAAGCTTTCTTT. The encoded protein is CASSYITGVSAEAFF.

This chain uses TRBV20-1 with TRBJ2-3; 9 nucleotides agree with TRBD2. This CDR3 contains 14 residues. After removal of 6 bases from V and 4 bases from J, the junction contained 8 bases not matched to a gene. The germline gives CDR1 DFQATT, CDR2 SNEGSKA (reference sequence). The CDR3 region is CSAPLAGRADTQYF. The CDR3 DNA follows: TGCAGTGCACCTCTAGCGGGAAGGGCAGATACGCAGTATTTT.

This clonotype was counted at least ten times. This chain links TRBV25-1 with TRBJ1-6, with unresolved D. The germline V gene has CDR1 MGHDK and CDR2 SYGVNS. Trimming removed 1 base at V and 7 bases at J, with 11 bases between. CDR3 length: 15 residues. CDR3 bases: TGTGCCAGCAGTGAATTGGAGGGAACAAATTCACCCCTCCACTTT. Protein product: CASSELEGTNSPLHF.

The chain employs TRBV20-1 and TRBJ1-2; the D gene is possibly TRBD1 (6 bases). V dropped 5 bases and J dropped 0 bases, with 16 bases sitting between them. CDR3 size: 15 residues. The germline CDR1 and CDR2 sequences are DFQATT and SNEGSKA (reference sequence). The CDR3 DNA reads as TGCAGTGCTCGACAGGCTAGAGGGGCTAACTATGGCTACACCTTC. Translation: CSARQARGANYGYTF.

This clonotype is a singleton in its sample. The chain employs TRBV29-1 and TRBJ2-1; tentatively, D is TRBD1 (6 bases). The germline V and J ends were trimmed by 5 bases and 8 bases, with 7 bases remaining between them. The CDR3 extends over 10 amino acids. Looked up from germline, CDR1 is SQVTM and CDR2 is ANQGSEA. CDR3 region: CSVSGDEQFF. As DNA, the CDR3 is TGCAGCGTTTCAGGGGATGAGCAGTTCTTC.

The V and J genes are TRBV5-1 and TRBJ2-7; D may match TRBD1 or TRBD2 (5 bases each). Deletions cut 1 base from V and 0 bases from J, with 11 bases between. The CDR3 is 15 amino acids. In germline, CDR1 is SGHRS, CDR2 YFSETQ. As DNA, the CDR3 is TGCGCCAGCAGCTTGATTGGGGGTCACTCCTACGAGCAGTACTTC. Its translation is CASSLIGGHSYEQYF.

This clonotype was counted at least ten times. The chain carries TRBV7-9 and TRBJ2-7; no reliable D call. The CDR3 extends over 14 amino acids. Trimming shortened V by 5 bases and J by 3 bases, and 14 bases separated the two germline ends. Germline V gene lookup returns CDR1 SEHNR and CDR2 FQNEAQ (reference sequence). This chain's CDR3 is CASSLQTAVYEQYF. The CDR3 nucleotides read TGTGCCAGCAGCCTACAGACGGCAGTCTACGAGCAGTACTTC.

This clonotype has at least ten counts. V usage is TRBV7-8 and J usage is TRBJ2-7; no clear D gene. The germline CDR1 and CDR2 sequences are SGHVS and FQNEAQ. The CDR3 loop spans 17 amino acids. Trimming left V 2 bases short and J 0 bases short, with 17 bases between. CDR3: CASSLTPPSYISYEQYF. CDR3 bases: TGTGCCAGCAGCTTAACCCCGCCCTCTTACATCTCCTACGAGCAGTACTTC. Variable domain in full (rest from reference TRBV7-8 and TRBJ2-7): GAGVSQSPRYKVAKRGQDVALRCDPISGHVSLFWYQQALGQGPEFLTYFQNEAQLDKSGLPSDRFFAERPEGSVSTLKIQRTQQEDSAVYLCASSLTPPSYISYEQYFGPGTRLTVT.

This clonotype has only a few counts. J is TRBJ2-2 and V is TRBV9, with TRBD2 identical over 16 bases. CDR1 is SGDLS and CDR2 is YYNGEE in the germline V gene. The CDR3 is 18 amino acids. With 3 bases clipped from V and 0 bases from J, the junction kept 2 bases outside the gene matches. CDR3 protein: CASSEGLAGGTNTGELFF. The CDR3, as DNA: TGTGCCAGCAGCGAGGGACTAGCGGGAGGGACGAACACCGGGGAGCTGTTTTTT.

This clonotype turned up a few times. The chain joins TRBV20-1 to TRBJ1-5; TRBD1 might be the D (5 bases). Germline V lookup: CDR1 DFQATT, CDR2 SNEGSKA (reference sequence). The CDR3 is 12 residues long. CDR3 sequence (DNA): TGCAGGGCGGGGCCTCCGGGACAGCCCCAGCATTTT. Translation gives CRAGPPGQPQHF.

This clonotype was recorded many times. V is TRBV7-2 and J is TRBJ2-7; 9 nucleotides line up with TRBD2. The germline V gene encodes CDR1 SGHTA and CDR2 FQGNSA. J gave up 2 bases and V 1 base, and 9 bases lay outside the gene matches. The CDR3 spans 17 residues. The DNA for the CDR3 is TGTGCCAGCAGCTTAGGGTCTGAGCGGGGGGCTCCCTACGAGCAGTACTTC. It codes for CASSLGSERGAPYEQYF.

This chain uses TRBV10-3 with TRBJ1-1; D is unclear. The CDR3 contains 13 residues. Germline V CDR1 and CDR2: ENHRY, SYGVKD. V was trimmed by 6 bases and J by 6 bases, leaving 14 bases between them. The CDR3 region has the DNA TGTGCCATCAGACCCAACTCCCGGGCTGAAGCTTTCTTT. This sequence encodes CAIRPNSRAEAFF.

The chain couples TRBV28 to TRBJ1-1, with unresolved D. CDR1 MDHEN and CDR2 SYDVKM come from the germline V gene. V shed 7 bases and J shed 1 base, with 10 bases lying between them. The CDR3 totals 13 residues. CDR3 protein: CASKGSGNTEAFF. CDR3 in DNA: TGTGCCAGCAAAGGGTCGGGGAACACTGAAGCTTTCTTT.

The CDR3 loop is CSLPGQYGQPQHF. In DNA, the CDR3 is TGCAGCTTACCCGGACAGTATGGTCAGCCCCAGCATTTT. V is TRBV29-1 and J is TRBJ1-5, with D perhaps matching TRBD1 (6 bases). Germline CDR1 SQVTM, CDR2 ANQGSEA. V lost 8 bases, J lost 6 bases, and 17 bases lay in between. This CDR3 has 13 residues.